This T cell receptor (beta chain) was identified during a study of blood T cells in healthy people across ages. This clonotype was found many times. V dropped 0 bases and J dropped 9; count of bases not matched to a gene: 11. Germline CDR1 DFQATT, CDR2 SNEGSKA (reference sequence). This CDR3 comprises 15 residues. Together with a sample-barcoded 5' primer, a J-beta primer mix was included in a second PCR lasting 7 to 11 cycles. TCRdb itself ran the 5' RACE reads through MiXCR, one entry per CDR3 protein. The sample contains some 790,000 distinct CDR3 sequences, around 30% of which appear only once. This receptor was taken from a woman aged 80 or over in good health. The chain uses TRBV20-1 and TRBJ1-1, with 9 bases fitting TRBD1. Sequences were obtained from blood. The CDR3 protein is CSARDQTTGGMKAFF. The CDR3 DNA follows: TGCAGTGCTAGAGATCAGACGACAGGGGGTATGAAAGCTTTCTTT.